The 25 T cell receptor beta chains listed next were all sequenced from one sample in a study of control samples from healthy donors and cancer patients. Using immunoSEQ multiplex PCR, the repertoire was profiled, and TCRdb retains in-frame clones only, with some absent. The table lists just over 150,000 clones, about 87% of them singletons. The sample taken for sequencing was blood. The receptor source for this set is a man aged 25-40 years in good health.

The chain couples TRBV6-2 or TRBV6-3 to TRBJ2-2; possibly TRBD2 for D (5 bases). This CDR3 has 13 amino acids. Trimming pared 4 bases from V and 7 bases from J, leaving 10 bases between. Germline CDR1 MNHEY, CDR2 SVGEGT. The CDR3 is CASSSIRGGELFF. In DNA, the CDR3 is TGTGCCAGCAGTTCTATCCGGGGCGGGGAGCTGTTTTTT.

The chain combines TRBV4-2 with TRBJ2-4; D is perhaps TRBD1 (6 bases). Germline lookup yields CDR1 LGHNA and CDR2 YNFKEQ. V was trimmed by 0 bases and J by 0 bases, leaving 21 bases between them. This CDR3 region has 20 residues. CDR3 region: CASSQERGTDRLRAKNIQYF. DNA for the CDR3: TGTGCCAGCAGCCAAGAAAGGGGGACCGACAGATTGAGAGCCAAAAACATTCAGTACTTC.

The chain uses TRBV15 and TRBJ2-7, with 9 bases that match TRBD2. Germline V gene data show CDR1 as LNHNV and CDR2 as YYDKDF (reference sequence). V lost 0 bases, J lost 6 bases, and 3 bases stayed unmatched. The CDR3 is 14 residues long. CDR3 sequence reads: CATSRDSGGFEQYF. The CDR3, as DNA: TGTGCCACCAGCAGAGATAGCGGGGGATTCGAGCAGTACTTC.

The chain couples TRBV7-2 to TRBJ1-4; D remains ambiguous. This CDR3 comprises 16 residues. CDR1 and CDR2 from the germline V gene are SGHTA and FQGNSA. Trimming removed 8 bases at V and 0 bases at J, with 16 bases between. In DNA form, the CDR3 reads TGTGCCAGCGGTAAGAGCGGTTATGCAACTAATGAAAAACTGTTTTTT. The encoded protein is CASGKSGYATNEKLFF. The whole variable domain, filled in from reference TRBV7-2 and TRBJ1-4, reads GAGVSQSPSNKVTEKGKDVELRCDPISGHTALYWYRQSLGQGLEFLIYFQGNSAPDKSGLPSDRFSAERTGGSVSTLTIQRTQQEDSAVYLCASGKSGYATNEKLFFGSGTQLSVL.

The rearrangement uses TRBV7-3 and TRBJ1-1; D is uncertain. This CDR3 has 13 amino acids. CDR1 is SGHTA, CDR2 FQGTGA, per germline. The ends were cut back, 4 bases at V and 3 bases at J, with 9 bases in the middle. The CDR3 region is CASSSGRDTEAFF. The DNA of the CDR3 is TGTGCCAGCAGCTCCGGACGGGACACTGAAGCTTTCTTT. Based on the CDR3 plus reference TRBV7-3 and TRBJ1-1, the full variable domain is GAGVSQTPSNKVTEKGKYVELRCDPISGHTALYWYRQSLGQGPEFLIYFQGTGAADDSGLPNDRFFAVRPEGSVSTLKIQRTERGDSAVYLCASSSGRDTEAFFGQGTRLTVV.

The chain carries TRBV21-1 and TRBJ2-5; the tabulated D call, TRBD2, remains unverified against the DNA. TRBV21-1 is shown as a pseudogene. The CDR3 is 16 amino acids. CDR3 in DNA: TGTGCCAGCACCCTTTTTAGGGAGGGTGACGAAGGAACCCAGTACTTC. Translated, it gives CASTLFREGDEGTQYF.

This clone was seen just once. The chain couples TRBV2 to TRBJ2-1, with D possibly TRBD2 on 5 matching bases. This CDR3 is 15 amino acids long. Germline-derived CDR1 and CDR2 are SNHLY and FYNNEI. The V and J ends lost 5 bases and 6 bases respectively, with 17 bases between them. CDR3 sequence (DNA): TGTGCCAGCAGTTTGGAGGTCCCCTCCAGCAATGAGCAGTTCTTC. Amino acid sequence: CASSLEVPSSNEQFF.

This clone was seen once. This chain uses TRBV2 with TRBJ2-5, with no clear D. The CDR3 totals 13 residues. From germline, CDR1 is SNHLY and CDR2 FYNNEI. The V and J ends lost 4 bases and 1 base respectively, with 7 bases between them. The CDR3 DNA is TGTGCCAGCAGTGGTACGGTCCAAGAGACCCAGTACTTC. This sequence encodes CASSGTVQETQYF.

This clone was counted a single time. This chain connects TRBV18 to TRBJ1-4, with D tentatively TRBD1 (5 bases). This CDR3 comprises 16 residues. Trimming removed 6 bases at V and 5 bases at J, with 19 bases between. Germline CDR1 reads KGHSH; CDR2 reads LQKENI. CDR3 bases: TGTGCCAGCTCGCAGGGCCAAGGCCGCGGAAATGAAAAACTGTTTTTT. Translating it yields CASSQGQGRGNEKLFF.

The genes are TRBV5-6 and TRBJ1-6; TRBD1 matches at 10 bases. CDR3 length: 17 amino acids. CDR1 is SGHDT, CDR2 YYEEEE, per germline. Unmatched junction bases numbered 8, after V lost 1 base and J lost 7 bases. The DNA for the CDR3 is TGTGCCAGCAGCTTGTGGGGGACAGGGGCCTGGAATTCACCCCTCCACTTT. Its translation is CASSLWGTGAWNSPLHF.

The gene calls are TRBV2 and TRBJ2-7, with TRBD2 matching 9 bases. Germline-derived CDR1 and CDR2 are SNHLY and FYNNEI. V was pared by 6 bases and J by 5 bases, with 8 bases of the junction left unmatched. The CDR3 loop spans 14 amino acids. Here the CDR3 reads CASRGTSTSDEQYF. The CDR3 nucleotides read TGTGCCAGCAGGGGGACTAGCACTTCCGACGAGCAGTACTTC.

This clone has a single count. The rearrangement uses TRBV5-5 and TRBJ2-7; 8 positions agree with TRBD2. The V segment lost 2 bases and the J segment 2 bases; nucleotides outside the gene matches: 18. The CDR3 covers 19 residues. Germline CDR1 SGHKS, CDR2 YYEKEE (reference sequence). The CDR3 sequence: CASSLRASSGRIPPYEQYF. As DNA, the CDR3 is TGTGCCAGCAGCTTACGGGCCTCAAGCGGGAGAATTCCCCCCTACGAGCAGTACTTC.

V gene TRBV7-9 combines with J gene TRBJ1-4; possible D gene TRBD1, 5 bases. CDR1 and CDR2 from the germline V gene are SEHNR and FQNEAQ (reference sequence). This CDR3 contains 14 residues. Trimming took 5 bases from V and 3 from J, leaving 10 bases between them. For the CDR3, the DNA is TGTGCCAGCAGCCCGGGGGAGCCTAATGAAAAACTGTTTTTT. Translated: CASSPGEPNEKLFF.

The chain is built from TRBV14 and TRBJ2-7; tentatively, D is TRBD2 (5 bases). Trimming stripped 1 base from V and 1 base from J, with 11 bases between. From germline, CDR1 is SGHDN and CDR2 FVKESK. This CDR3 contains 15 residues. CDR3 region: CASSQAGFYSYEQYF. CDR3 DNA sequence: TGTGCCAGCAGCCAAGCGGGATTTTATTCCTACGAGCAGTACTTC. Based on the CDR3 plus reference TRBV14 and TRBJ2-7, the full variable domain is EAGVTQFPSHSVIEKGQTVTLRCDPISGHDNLYWYRRVMGKEIKFLLHFVKESKQDESGMPNNRFLAERTGGTYSTLKVQPAELEDSGVYFCASSQAGFYSYEQYFGPGTRLTVT.

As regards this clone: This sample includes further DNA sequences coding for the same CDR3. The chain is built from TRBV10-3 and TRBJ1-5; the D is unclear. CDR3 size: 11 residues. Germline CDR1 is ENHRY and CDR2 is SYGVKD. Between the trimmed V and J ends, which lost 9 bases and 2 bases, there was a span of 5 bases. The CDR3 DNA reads TGTGCCATAGGAGGCAATCAGCCCCAGCATTTT. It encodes CAIGGNQPQHF.

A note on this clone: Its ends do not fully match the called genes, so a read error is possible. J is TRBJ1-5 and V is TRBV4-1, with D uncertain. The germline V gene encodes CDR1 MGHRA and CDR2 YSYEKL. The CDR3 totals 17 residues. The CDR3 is CASSLSFSGYSSQPQHF. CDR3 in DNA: TGCGCCAGCAGCCTATCTTTCTCCGGTTATAGCAGTCAGCCCCAGCATTTT.

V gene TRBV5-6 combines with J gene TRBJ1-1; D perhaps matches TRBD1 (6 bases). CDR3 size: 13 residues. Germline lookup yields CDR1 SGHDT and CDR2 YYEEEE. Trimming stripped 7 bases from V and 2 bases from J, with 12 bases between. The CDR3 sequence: CASDRGGNTEAFF. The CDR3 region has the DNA TGTGCCAGCGATAGAGGGGGAAACACTGAAGCTTTCTTT.

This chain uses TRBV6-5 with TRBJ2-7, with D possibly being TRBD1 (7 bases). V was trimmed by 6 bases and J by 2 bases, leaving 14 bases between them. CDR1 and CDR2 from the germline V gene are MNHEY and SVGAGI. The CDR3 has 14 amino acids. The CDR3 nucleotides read TGTGCCAGCAGCGCGGGGACAGCGACCTACGAGCAGTACTTC. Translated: CASSAGTATYEQYF.

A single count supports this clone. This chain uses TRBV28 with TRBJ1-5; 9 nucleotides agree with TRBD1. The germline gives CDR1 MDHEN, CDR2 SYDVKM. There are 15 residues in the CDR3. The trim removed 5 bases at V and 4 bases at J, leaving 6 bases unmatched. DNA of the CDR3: TGTGCCAGCAGTCGGAGGGACAGGGAAAATCAGCCCCAGCATTTT. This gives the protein CASSRRDRENQPQHF.

The CDR3 region is CASSPPVGEANVLTF. In nucleotides, the CDR3 is TGTGCCAGCTCACCACCGGTGGGAGAGGCAAACGTCCTGACTTTC. V gene TRBV18 combines with J gene TRBJ2-6; D may be TRBD2 (5 bases). Germline lookup yields CDR1 KGHSH and CDR2 LQKENI. This CDR3 has 15 residues. The V end lost 0 bases, the J end lost 10 bases, and 13 bases lay between the germline ends.

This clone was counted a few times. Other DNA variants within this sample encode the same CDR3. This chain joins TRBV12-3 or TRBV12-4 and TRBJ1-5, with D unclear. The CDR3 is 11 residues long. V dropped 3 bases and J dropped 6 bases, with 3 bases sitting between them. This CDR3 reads CASSLGQPQHF. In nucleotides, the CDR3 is TGTGCCAGCAGTTTGGGTCAGCCCCAGCATTTT.

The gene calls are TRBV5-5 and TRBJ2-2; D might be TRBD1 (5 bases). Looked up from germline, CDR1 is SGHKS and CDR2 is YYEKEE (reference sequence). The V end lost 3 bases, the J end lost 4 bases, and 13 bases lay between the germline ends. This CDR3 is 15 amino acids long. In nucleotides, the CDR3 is TGTGCCAGCAGCTCGACAGATGGAACCACCGGGGAGCTGTTTTTT. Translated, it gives CASSSTDGTTGELFF.

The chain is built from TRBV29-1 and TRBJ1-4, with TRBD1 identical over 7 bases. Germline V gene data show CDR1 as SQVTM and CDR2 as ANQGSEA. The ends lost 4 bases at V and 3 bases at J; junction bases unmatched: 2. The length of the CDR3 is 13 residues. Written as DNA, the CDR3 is TGCAGCGTTGCCAGGGGGTCTAATGAAAAACTGTTTTTT. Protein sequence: CSVARGSNEKLFF. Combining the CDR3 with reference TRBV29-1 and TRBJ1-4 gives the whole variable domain SAVISQKPSRDICQRGTSLTIQCQVDSQVTMMFWYRQQPGQSLTLIATANQGSEATYESGFVIDKFPISRPNLTFSTLTVSNMSPEDSSIYLCSVARGSNEKLFFGSGTQLSVL.

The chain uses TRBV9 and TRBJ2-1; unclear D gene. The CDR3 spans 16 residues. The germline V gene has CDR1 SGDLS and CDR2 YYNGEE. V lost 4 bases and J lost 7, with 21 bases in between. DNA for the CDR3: TGTGCCAGCAGCCTCCGGAGTTTTGGACCCAAGAATGAGCAGTTCTTC. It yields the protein CASSLRSFGPKNEQFF.

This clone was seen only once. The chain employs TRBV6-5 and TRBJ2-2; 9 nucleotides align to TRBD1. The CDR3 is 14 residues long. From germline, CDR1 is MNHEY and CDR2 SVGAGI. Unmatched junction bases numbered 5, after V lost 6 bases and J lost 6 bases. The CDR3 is CASSRQGVAGELFF. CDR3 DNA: TGTGCCAGCAGCCGACAGGGGGTCGCCGGGGAGCTGTTTTTT.